One sample yielded the 28 T cell receptor beta chains listed below, sequenced in a study of blood T cells in healthy people across ages. A sample-barcoded 5' primer and a J-beta primer mix were used in a second PCR of about 7 to 12 cycles. In TCRdb, the 5' RACE reads were re-called with MiXCR into one record per CDR3 protein. The repertoire consists of roughly 860,000 distinct CDR3 sequences, with 60% to 80% occurring once and the leading ten covering roughly 25%. The specimen sequenced was blood. The receptor source for this set is a man aged 25-45 years in good health.

This clonotype was observed a handful of times. The chain recombines TRBV7-8 with TRBJ1-4; D remains unclear. Trimming pared 2 bases from V and 6 bases from J, leaving 7 bases between. The CDR3 runs to 13 residues. CDR1 SGHVS and CDR2 FQNEAQ come from the germline V gene. The CDR3 here is CASSLTVYEKLFF. DNA of the CDR3: TGTGCCAGCAGCTTAACGGTTTATGAAAAACTGTTTTTT.

The chain employs TRBV28 and TRBJ1-2; 7 nucleotides match TRBD1. V dropped 6 bases and J dropped 4; count of bases not matched to a gene: 8. Germline V gene data show CDR1 as MDHEN and CDR2 as SYDVKM. This CDR3 comprises 14 residues. The CDR3 sequence is CASSFAGTVYGYTF. The CDR3 nucleotides are TGTGCCAGCAGCTTTGCCGGGACAGTCTATGGCTACACCTTC.

This clonotype was counted between two and nine times. The genes are TRBV7-6 and TRBJ2-4; 9 positions agree with TRBD1. Germline assignment: CDR1 SGHVS and CDR2 FNYEAQ. The CDR3 length is 18 residues. Trimming cost V 1 base and J 13 bases; bases outside gene matches: 20. In nucleotides, the CDR3 is TGTGCCAGCAGCTTAGTAGTAGCGCCCGGGACAGGGCCGAGGGAGCAGTACTTC. Amino acids: CASSLVVAPGTGPREQYF.

This clonotype was seen once. This rearrangement joins TRBV12-3 or TRBV12-4 to TRBJ2-1; 7 bases agree with TRBD1. The CDR3 contains 14 residues. Unmatched junction bases numbered 13, after V lost 7 bases and J lost 10 bases. The CDR3 reads CASIRLTGWYEQFF. The CDR3 DNA reads TGTGCCAGCATCCGCCTGACAGGGTGGTACGAGCAGTTCTTC.

The chain links TRBV2 to TRBJ1-6, with TRBD1 matching over 8 bases. CDR1 and CDR2 from the germline V gene are SNHLY and FYNNEI. The CDR3 has 16 residues. Unmatched junction bases numbered 4, after V lost 6 bases and J lost 0 bases. In DNA form, the CDR3 reads TGTGCCAGCAGCCGGACAGGGAGCTCCTATAATTCACCCCTCCACTTT. Its protein product is CASSRTGSSYNSPLHF. Supplemented by reference TRBV2 and TRBJ1-6, the full variable domain reads EPEVTQTPSHQVTQMGQEVILRCVPISNHLYFYWYRQILGQKVEFLVSFYNNEISEKSEIFDDQFSVERPDGSNFTLKIRSTKLEDSAMYFCASSRTGSSYNSPLHFGNGTRLTVT.

The rearrangement joins TRBV6-6 to TRBJ2-5; TRBD1 might be the D (6 bases). The tail of the sequence fits TRBJ2-7 better, so the J call may be wrong. Germline V gives CDR1 MNHNY, CDR2 SVGAGI (reference sequence). The CDR3 has 16 residues. The CDR3 is CASSYGGQPAAYEQYF. DNA for the CDR3: TGTGCCAGCAGTTATGGCGGACAGCCGGCGGCCTACGAGCAGTACTTC.

This clonotype was counted between two and nine times. The chain recombines TRBV6-5 with TRBJ1-6; no reliable D call. Germline values: CDR1 MNHEY, CDR2 SVGAGI. The CDR3 length is 16 residues. Between the trimmed V and J ends, which lost 2 bases and 7 bases, there was a span of 15 bases. CDR3 sequence: CASSYGMEFGNSPLHF. The CDR3 DNA reads as TGTGCCAGCAGTTACGGTATGGAGTTCGGGAATTCACCCCTCCACTTT.

J is TRBJ2-5 and V is TRBV4-1; D is possibly TRBD2 (5 bases). V gave up 1 base and J gave up 7 bases, with 10 bases separating them. There are 13 residues in the CDR3. Per germline, CDR1 MGHRA and CDR2 YSYEKL. CDR3 loop: CASSQVARGTQYF. CDR3 nucleotides: TGCGCCAGCAGCCAAGTCGCACGGGGGACCCAGTACTTC.

The gene calls are TRBV12-3 or TRBV12-4 and TRBJ2-1; D may be TRBD2 (5 bases). V lost 7 bases and J 9 bases, leaving 19 bases between the germline ends. The CDR3 loop spans 14 amino acids. The CDR3 region is CASNDFLAMSEQFF. For the CDR3, the DNA is TGTGCCAGCAACGACTTCCTAGCAATGAGTGAGCAGTTCTTC.

The J gene is TRBJ2-7, the V gene TRBV2, with D perhaps TRBD2 (5 bases). Trimming removed 7 bases at V and 0 bases at J, with 19 bases between. Per the germline V gene, CDR1 is SNHLY and CDR2 is FYNNEI. The CDR3 runs 16 residues. CDR3 protein: CASTEGEGTPSYEQYF. CDR3 coding DNA: TGTGCCAGCACCGAGGGAGAGGGAACCCCCTCCTACGAGCAGTACTTC.

This clonotype was counted a few times. The V gene is TRBV20-1, the J gene TRBJ1-2; D unresolved. V lost 0 bases, J lost 1 base, and 6 bases lay in between. The CDR3 consists of 13 residues. From germline, CDR1 is DFQATT and CDR2 SNEGSKA (reference sequence). The CDR3 here is CSARDGVNYGYTF. The DNA of the CDR3 is TGCAGTGCTAGAGATGGGGTTAACTATGGCTACACCTTC.

The CDR3 sequence: CASSQRVSGGRDSYEQYF. The DNA for the CDR3 is TGTGCCAGCAGCCAACGGGTTAGCGGGGGACGCGACTCCTACGAGCAGTACTTC. The genes are TRBV4-2 and TRBJ2-7; 9 bases align to TRBD2. Germline V gene lookup returns CDR1 LGHNA and CDR2 YNFKEQ. The CDR3 runs 18 residues. J was trimmed by 0 bases and V by 2 bases; bases with no gene match: 11.

The gene calls are TRBV28 and TRBJ1-2; D may be TRBD1 (6 bases). The V gene lost 1 base and the J gene lost 8 bases, with 14 bases spanning the gap. The CDR3 has 14 residues. The germline gives CDR1 MDHEN, CDR2 SYDVKM. CDR3 sequence: CASSLFEGGRGYTF. DNA for the CDR3: TGTGCCAGCAGTTTATTTGAAGGGGGAAGGGGCTACACCTTC.

The V call is TRBV9, the J call TRBJ2-7; TRBD2 agrees at 13 bases. V lost 6 bases and J lost 4; bases outside the gene matches: 13. Germline V gene data show CDR1 as SGDLS and CDR2 as YYNGEE. CDR3 length: 17 residues. CDR3 sequence reads: CASTGTSGASSMYEQYF. The CDR3 nucleotides read TGTGCCAGCACCGGGACTAGCGGGGCCTCTTCAATGTACGAGCAGTACTTC.

The chain couples TRBV28 to TRBJ1-6; D is undetermined. V lost 5 bases and J lost 2, with 19 bases in between. Germline CDR1 reads MDHEN; CDR2 reads SYDVKM. CDR3 length equals 18 residues. CDR3 amino acids: CASSLIPPGQTYNSPLHF. As DNA, the CDR3 is TGTGCCAGCAGTCTTATCCCCCCCGGGCAAACCTATAATTCACCCCTCCACTTT.

The gene calls are TRBV5-1 and TRBJ2-5; D is unclear. TRBJ2-7 explains the end of the DNA better; the J call may be wrong. This CDR3 comprises 13 residues. Germline V gene data show CDR1 as SGHRS and CDR2 as YFSETQ. This CDR3 is CASSLDIYYEQYF. In DNA, the CDR3 is TGCGCCAGCAGCTTGGACATTTACTACGAGCAGTACTTC.

This chain uses TRBV29-1 with TRBJ2-4, with D uncertain. The J call is uncertain, as TRBJ2-7 better fits the DNA end. The CDR3 is 15 residues long. Per the germline V gene, CDR1 is SQVTM and CDR2 is ANQGSEA. The CDR3 loop reads CSVEGRTDEYYEQYF. The CDR3 DNA follows: TGCAGCGTTGAAGGAAGGACGGACGAATACTACGAGCAGTACTTC.

A few counts support this clonotype. The chain is built from TRBV20-1 and TRBJ2-7; D ambiguous. Germline-derived CDR1 and CDR2 are DFQATT and SNEGSKA (reference sequence). This CDR3 comprises 11 residues. V gave up 5 bases and J gave up 4 bases, with 9 bases separating them. CDR3 sequence reads: CSAPSEYEQYF. The CDR3 bases are TGCAGTGCTCCCTCAGAATACGAGCAGTACTTC.

V gene TRBV4-1 combines with J gene TRBJ1-5; TRBD1 matches 7 bases. This CDR3 contains 18 residues. The germline V gene encodes CDR1 MGHRA and CDR2 YSYEKL. With V trimmed by 1 base and J by 9 bases, 18 bases remained unmatched. The CDR3 loop reads CASSQGPLKGTAEWPQHF. CDR3 DNA sequence: TGCGCCAGCAGCCAAGGACCTCTTAAAGGGACAGCAGAGTGGCCCCAGCATTTT.

The chain recombines TRBV20-1 with TRBJ2-2, with no clear D. Germline V CDR1 and CDR2: DFQATT, SNEGSKA (reference sequence). Trimming left V 0 bases short and J 3 bases short, with 8 bases between. The length of the CDR3 is 14 residues. CDR3 coding DNA: TGCAGTGCTAGAGATGTTCAGTACACCGGGGAGCTGTTTTTT. It codes for CSARDVQYTGELFF.

The rearrangement joins TRBV6-5 to TRBJ2-1; TRBD2 aligns across 15 bases. The V gene end was trimmed by 2 bases and the J gene end by 8 bases; junction bases not matched to a gene: 1. CDR1 and CDR2 from the germline V gene are MNHEY and SVGAGI. This CDR3 contains 15 residues. Here the CDR3 DNA reads TGTGCCAGCAGTTACGGACTAGCGGGGGGGCATGAGCAGTTCTTC. It is translated as CASSYGLAGGHEQFF.

J is TRBJ2-5 and V is TRBV20-1; TRBD2 aligns across 8 bases. V dropped 3 bases and J dropped 5; count of bases not matched to a gene: 5. CDR3 length: 13 amino acids. The germline CDR1 and CDR2 sequences are DFQATT and SNEGSKA (reference sequence). The CDR3 DNA reads TGCAGTGCTAGGAGCGGGGGTCGGGAGACCCAGTACTTC. As protein: CSARSGGRETQYF.

The gene calls are TRBV6-5 and TRBJ1-6; 11 nucleotides match TRBD1. This CDR3 has 13 amino acids. The germline gives CDR1 MNHEY, CDR2 SVGAGI. Losses at the gene ends were 8 bases for V and 7 bases for J; bases not matched to a gene: 1. This CDR3 reads CASWDRGNSPLHF. The CDR3 region has the DNA TGTGCCAGCTGGGACAGGGGGAATTCACCCCTCCACTTT.

The chain recombines TRBV15 with TRBJ2-3; D ambiguous. Trimming left V 3 bases short and J 2 bases short, with 12 bases between. CDR3 length equals 15 residues. Germline lookup yields CDR1 LNHNV and CDR2 YYDKDF (reference sequence). The DNA of the CDR3 is TGTGCCACCAGCAGCGGGTACGGCGTCACAGATACGCAGTATTTT. Translated: CATSSGYGVTDTQYF.

This chain uses TRBV27 with TRBJ2-2; D not resolved. Trimming pared 5 bases from V and 7 bases from J, leaving 8 bases between. The CDR3 sequence is 12 residues long. Germline CDR1 MNHEY, CDR2 SMNVEV (reference sequence). In DNA form, the CDR3 reads TGTGCCAGCAGTCGACGCGTCGGGGAGCTGTTTTTT. Its protein is CASSRRVGELFF.

In DNA, the CDR3 is TGTGCCAGCAGTCCACCGGGACATTTCCAAGAGACCCAGTACTTC. Protein: CASSPPGHFQETQYF. The V call is TRBV12-3 or TRBV12-4, the J call TRBJ2-4, with a weak D call TRBD1 (6 bases). The J call is in doubt because the DNA end fits TRBJ2-5 better. The CDR3 has 15 residues.

A few counts support this clonotype. The gene calls are TRBV9 and TRBJ2-7, with 15 bases identical to TRBD2. The J call may not be correct, given that the DNA end is closer to TRBJ2-5. The CDR3 is 16 amino acids. Germline CDR1 SGDLS, CDR2 YYNGEE. Here the CDR3 DNA reads TGTGCCAGCAGCCCAGGACTAGCGGGGGGGCCGGAGACCCAGTACTTC. It codes for CASSPGLAGGPETQYF.

This chain uses TRBV5-1 with TRBJ1-4; D unclear. V shed 0 bases and J shed 8 bases, with 11 bases lying between them. Germline CDR1 and CDR2: SGHRS and YFSETQ. The CDR3 is 14 residues long. The CDR3: CASSLAGFSEKLFF. CDR3 nucleotide sequence: TGCGCCAGCAGCTTGGCGGGGTTCAGCGAAAAACTGTTTTTT. Drawing the rest from reference TRBV5-1 and TRBJ1-4, the complete variable domain is KAGVTQTPRYLIKTRGQQVTLSCSPISGHRSVSWYQQTPGQGLQFLFEYFSETQRNKGNFPGRFSGRQFSNSRSEMNVSTLELGDSALYLCASSLAGFSEKLFFGSGTQLSVL.